Each of the 12 T cell receptor beta chains below was sequenced from the same sample in a study of PD-1 blockade in classical Hodgkin lymphoma. Using immunoSEQ multiplex PCR, the repertoire was profiled, and TCRdb retains in-frame clones only, with some absent. The data show fewer than 5,500 clones, approximately 87% seen once. Indicated time point: newly diagnosed, previously untreated cHL patient sample. The investigators isolated CD8+ T cells from thawed PBMCs using magnetic negative selection. Material for sequencing was CD8+ T cells from blood. These receptors were obtained from a human donor with classical Hodgkin lymphoma.

V and J are TRBV25-1 and TRBJ2-2; 9 nucleotides match TRBD2. CDR3 length equals 18 residues. Trimming cost V 5 bases and J 4 bases; bases outside gene matches: 14. Germline loops: CDR1 MGHDK, CDR2 SYGVNS. The CDR3 region has the DNA TGTGCCAGCAGTCCTGTAGGGGTTGCGGGAGGGGGCACCGGGGAGCTGTTTTTT. Translating it yields CASSPVGVAGGGTGELFF.

The gene calls are TRBV5-4 and TRBJ2-7; 8 bases fit TRBD2. The CDR3 has 13 amino acids. CDR1 SGHNT and CDR2 YYREEE come from the germline V gene (reference sequence). V lost 4 bases to trimming and J lost 9 bases; unmatched junction nucleotides: 9. CDR3 in DNA: TGTGCCAGCAGCCCAGCCGGGAGGGTAGCGCAGTACTTC. As protein: CASSPAGRVAQYF.

The chain couples TRBV7-2 to TRBJ1-5; D remains unclear. The germline gives CDR1 SGHTA, CDR2 FQGNSA. Deletions cut 5 bases from V and 0 bases from J, with 20 bases between. This CDR3 is built from 18 residues. In DNA, the CDR3 is TGTGCCAGCAGCCCCCGGGCGTTGAAATTTTATAGCAATCAGCCCCAGCATTTT. Protein product: CASSPRALKFYSNQPQHF. Supplemented by reference TRBV7-2 and TRBJ1-5, the full variable domain reads GAGVSQSPSNKVTEKGKDVELRCDPISGHTALYWYRQSLGQGLEFLIYFQGNSAPDKSGLPSDRFSAERTGGSVSTLTIQRTQQEDSAVYLCASSPRALKFYSNQPQHFGDGTRLSIL.

The rearrangement links TRBV7-9 to TRBJ1-2; D is unclear. V was shortened by 5 bases and J by 2 bases, with 12 bases between the two germline ends. The V gene's germline CDR1 is SEHNR and CDR2 FQNEAQ (reference sequence). There are 14 residues in the CDR3. CDR3 loop: CASSPPNRNYGYTF. DNA for the CDR3: TGTGCCAGCAGCCCCCCCAATCGCAACTATGGCTACACCTTC.

In DNA, the CDR3 is TGTGCCAGCAGTGAAGTCCAGGGGGGCGCCTCAGATACGCAGTATTTT. Its protein is CASSEVQGGASDTQYF. The gene calls are TRBV6-1 and TRBJ2-3; the D gene is possibly TRBD1 (7 bases). CDR1 and CDR2 (germline): MNHNS, SASEGT. The CDR3 consists of 16 residues. V was cut by 1 base and J by 4 bases, with 15 bases left in between.

V is TRBV2 and J is TRBJ2-2, with D hard to call. The V end was cut by 6 bases, the J end by 7 bases, with 12 bases between. This CDR3 region has 13 residues. Germline values: CDR1 SNHLY, CDR2 FYNNEI. The CDR3 loop reads CASRGSVVGELFF. Here the CDR3 DNA reads TGTGCCAGCAGGGGCAGTGTAGTCGGGGAGCTGTTTTTT.

The chain uses TRBV29-1 and TRBJ2-2; TRBD1 matches 9 bases. This CDR3 region has 15 residues. The V gene's germline CDR1 is SQVTM and CDR2 ANQGSEA. V lost 5 bases to trimming and J lost 3 bases; unmatched junction nucleotides: 7. CDR3: CSVRRGQGDTGELFF. Written as DNA, the CDR3 is TGCAGCGTTCGCCGGGGACAGGGTGACACCGGGGAGCTGTTTTTT.

The chain is built from TRBV28 and TRBJ2-4; unclear D gene. V lost 6 bases and J lost 0, with 12 bases in between. Germline V lookup: CDR1 MDHEN, CDR2 SYDVKM. The CDR3 contains 15 residues. CDR3 residues: CASSPVLLAKNIQYF. The CDR3 DNA follows: TGTGCCAGCAGCCCCGTCCTACTAGCCAAAAACATTCAGTACTTC.

The V gene is TRBV10-3, the J gene TRBJ2-2; D might be TRBD1 or TRBD2, each matching 5 bases. This CDR3 region has 15 residues. Germline values: CDR1 ENHRY, CDR2 SYGVKD. The germline V and J ends were trimmed by 6 bases and 1 base, with 12 bases remaining between them. The CDR3 loop reads CAIRLGRKNTGELFF. The CDR3, as DNA: TGTGCCATCAGATTGGGACGCAAGAACACCGGGGAGCTGTTTTTT.

J is TRBJ2-1 and V is TRBV28, with no clear D. CDR1 and CDR2 (germline): MDHEN, SYDVKM. The CDR3 extends over 13 amino acids. V lost 3 bases and J lost 7, with 10 bases in between. The CDR3: CASSFGRHNEQFF. The DNA of the CDR3 is TGTGCCAGCAGTTTTGGCAGGCATAATGAGCAGTTCTTC. Variable domain in full (rest from reference TRBV28 and TRBJ2-1): DVKVTQSSRYLVKRTGEKVFLECVQDMDHENMFWYRQDPGLGLRLIYFSYDVKMKEKGDIPEGYSVSREKKERFSLILESASTNQTSMYLCASSFGRHNEQFFGPGTRLTVL.

CDR3: CASSEGGALPGNTIYF. The DNA for the CDR3 is TGTGCCAGCAGTGAAGGGGGGGCTCTCCCTGGAAACACCATATATTTT. The J gene is TRBJ1-3, the V gene TRBV2; a weak D match, TRBD1 (6 bases). V was pared by 1 base and J by 2 bases, with 12 bases between. Germline loops: CDR1 SNHLY, CDR2 FYNNEI. The CDR3 contains 16 residues.

The chain is built from TRBV4-2 and TRBJ2-1, with 8 positions matching TRBD2. CDR1 and CDR2 from the germline V gene are LGHNA and YNFKEQ. After removal of 0 bases from V and 3 bases from J, the junction contained 4 bases not matched to a gene. This CDR3 contains 16 residues. The CDR3 region has the DNA TGTGCCAGCAGCCAAGATACGGGACTAGGCTACAATGAGCAGTTCTTC. It codes for CASSQDTGLGYNEQFF.